Listed below are T cell receptor beta chains from one sample, sequenced in a study of beta chain features in type 1 diabetes. The table came from immunoSEQ multiplex PCR; TCRdb's copy has only in-frame clones and leaves some out. There are 450,000 or so clones in the sample; over 10% occur only once, and over 0.04% lies in the top ten. The specimen sequenced was naive CD4+ T cells from blood. Receptor source: a woman aged 18-30 years in good health. The CDR3 runs from the conserved cysteine through the conserved F or W. Each record gives: clone size, V gene, J gene, CDR3 protein. Size tells how often a clone was seen (once, few, many) or the class of an expanded clone, and some rows leave it out.

clone size: few; V gene: TRBV4-1; J gene: TRBJ2-3; CDR3 protein: CASSHAASTDTQYF
clone size: NA; V gene: TRBV29-1; J gene: TRBJ2-2; CDR3 protein: CSATQNTGELFF
clone size: few; V gene: TRBV19; J gene: TRBJ2-7; CDR3 protein: CASSMRDRSYEQYF
clone size: few; V gene: TRBV27; J gene: TRBJ2-7; CDR3 protein: CASSLKGQTYEQYF
clone size: NA; V gene: TRBV28; J gene: TRBJ2-2; CDR3 protein: CASSPLQGLRKTGELFF
clone size: NA; V gene: TRBV9; J gene: TRBJ2-5; CDR3 protein: CASSPSTGVRETQYF
clone size: NA; V gene: TRBV15; J gene: TRBJ2-1; CDR3 protein: CATSRVQGLTYNEQFF
clone size: few; V gene: TRBV10-3; J gene: TRBJ1-1; CDR3 protein: CATRGSGTEAFF
clone size: few; V gene: TRBV15; J gene: TRBJ1-2; CDR3 protein: CATTGATNYGYTF
clone size: NA; V gene: TRBV4-1; J gene: TRBJ2-1; CDR3 protein: CASSQAVNLEQFF
clone size: NA; V gene: TRBV10-3; J gene: TRBJ2-1; CDR3 protein: CATGIDEQFF
clone size: few; V gene: TRBV7-6; J gene: TRBJ2-5; CDR3 protein: CASSLRGRETQYF
clone size: NA; V gene: TRBV7-9; J gene: TRBJ2-3; CDR3 protein: CASSLGADTQYF
clone size: NA; V gene: TRBV2; J gene: TRBJ2-3; CDR3 protein: CASSRDEADTQYF
clone size: NA; V gene: TRBV25-1; J gene: TRBJ2-2; CDR3 protein: CASSLSGLLGGTGELFF
clone size: few; V gene: TRBV2; J gene: TRBJ1-2; CDR3 protein: CASSEETALTSF
clone size: NA; V gene: TRBV9; J gene: TRBJ2-3; CDR3 protein: CASSARQGGPDTQYF
clone size: NA; V gene: TRBV29-1; J gene: TRBJ2-3; CDR3 protein: CSVAITGPGDTQYF
clone size: NA; V gene: TRBV7-9; J gene: TRBJ2-4; CDR3 protein: CASSQQGTKNIQYF
clone size: few; V gene: TRBV9; J gene: TRBJ2-1; CDR3 protein: CASSVEGLAAYNEQFF
clone size: few; V gene: TRBV23-1; J gene: TRBJ2-7; CDR3 protein: CASATGEAYEQYF
clone size: NA; V gene: TRBV7-9; J gene: TRBJ2-2; CDR3 protein: CASSRRTSGELFF
clone size: NA; V gene: TRBV10-3; J gene: TRBJ1-6; CDR3 protein: CAIGAVSPLHF
clone size: NA; V gene: TRBV18; J gene: TRBJ2-2; CDR3 protein: CASSPGQGAGELFF
clone size: NA; V gene: TRBV7-2; J gene: TRBJ2-5; CDR3 protein: CASSRRQGRETQYF
clone size: NA; V gene: TRBV6-1; J gene: TRBJ2-3; CDR3 protein: CASRETLNTDTQYF
clone size: few; V gene: TRBV7-8; J gene: TRBJ2-2; CDR3 protein: CASSLENTGELFF
clone size: few; V gene: TRBV4-1; J gene: TRBJ1-4; CDR3 protein: CASSLTGTDDEKLFF
clone size: NA; V gene: TRBV19; J gene: TRBJ2-1; CDR3 protein: CASSIEGTEYNEQFF
clone size: NA; V gene: TRBV7-2; J gene: TRBJ2-5; CDR3 protein: CASSTSSGGFRTQYF
clone size: NA; V gene: TRBV7-2; J gene: TRBJ2-5; CDR3 protein: CASSPPETQETQYF
clone size: NA; V gene: TRBV29-1; J gene: TRBJ2-5; CDR3 protein: CSVGGHPFLPQETQYF
clone size: NA; V gene: TRBV7-9; J gene: TRBJ2-7; CDR3 protein: CASSLIKRDTEQYF
clone size: few; V gene: TRBV29-1; J gene: TRBJ2-5; CDR3 protein: CSDQGQYQETQYF
clone size: few; V gene: TRBV19; J gene: TRBJ1-2; CDR3 protein: CASSTRDRVGGYTF
clone size: NA; V gene: TRBV7-3; J gene: TRBJ1-6; CDR3 protein: CASSWDRSSPLHF
clone size: NA; V gene: TRBV28; J gene: TRBJ1-2; CDR3 protein: CASSLRRSYGYTF
clone size: NA; V gene: TRBV20-1; J gene: TRBJ1-3; CDR3 protein: CSASPGNTIYF
clone size: NA; V gene: TRBV6-5; J gene: TRBJ1-1; CDR3 protein: CASSSKGQAGGTEAFF
clone size: few; V gene: TRBV4-3; J gene: TRBJ1-5; CDR3 protein: CASSQQGGQPQHF
clone size: few; V gene: TRBV4-2; J gene: TRBJ1-2; CDR3 protein: CASSSHRDGGYTF
clone size: few; V gene: TRBV7-2; J gene: TRBJ2-5; CDR3 protein: CASSFVRAYQETQYF
clone size: NA; V gene: TRBV6-1; J gene: TRBJ1-5; CDR3 protein: CASKRDRGGNQPQHF
clone size: few; V gene: TRBV2; J gene: TRBJ2-3; CDR3 protein: CASKETGADTQYF
clone size: NA; V gene: TRBV11-2; J gene: TRBJ2-3; CDR3 protein: CASGPLGGRPTDTQYF